A single sample is the source of the 8 T cell receptor beta chains below, sequenced in a study of human versus mouse CDR3 diversity and MHC coevolution. Profiled with immunoSEQ multiplex PCR; TCRdb holds only in-frame clones, not every one. The sample has about 60,000 clones; about 93% are singletons. The sequenced material came from naive CD4+ T cells from blood. Subset here: CD45RO-negative CD62L-positive naive CD4 T cells. These receptors all come from a person aged 55 to 70 in good health.

The chain uses TRBV2 and TRBJ1-6; 8 nucleotides agree with TRBD1. The CDR3 is 17 amino acids. The V gene end was trimmed by 6 bases and the J gene end by 6 bases; junction bases not matched to a gene: 13. Per the germline V gene, CDR1 is SNHLY and CDR2 is FYNNEI. The CDR3: CASRGQGAQIINSPLHF. The CDR3 DNA reads as TGTGCCAGCAGGGGCCAGGGGGCTCAAATTATTAATTCACCCCTCCACTTT.

This clone was seen only once. V gene TRBV15 combines with J gene TRBJ2-5; D is undetermined. The end of the DNA aligns better with TRBJ2-7, so the J call may be wrong. The CDR3 consists of 12 residues. Germline loops: CDR1 LNHNV, CDR2 YYDKDF (reference sequence). CDR3 residues: CATSRDYYEQYF. CDR3 sequence (DNA): TGTGCCACCAGCAGAGATTATTACGAGCAGTACTTC.

The chain employs TRBV6-1 and TRBJ2-7; TRBD1 might be the D (6 bases). The V gene lost 1 base and the J gene lost 2 bases, with 12 bases spanning the gap. The germline V gene has CDR1 MNHNS and CDR2 SASEGT. This CDR3 has 15 amino acids. The CDR3 coding sequence is TGTGCCAGCAGTGAAGGGCCAGGGGCACCCTACGAGCAGTACTTC. It yields the protein CASSEGPGAPYEQYF.

This chain uses TRBV29-1 with TRBJ2-7, with 8 bases aligning to TRBD2. The germline V gene encodes CDR1 SQVTM and CDR2 ANQGSEA. The CDR3 extends over 16 amino acids. With 4 bases clipped from V and 3 bases from J, the junction kept 14 bases outside the gene matches. Written as DNA, the CDR3 is TGCAGCGTTGGGCGCTCCTCCGGGACTAGGGTCTACGAGCAGTACTTC. It translates to CSVGRSSGTRVYEQYF.

CDR3 coding DNA: TGTGCCAGCAGCTTCGCTAGCTACAATGAGCAGTTCTTC. This encodes CASSFASYNEQFF. J is TRBJ2-1 and V is TRBV7-8; D call uncertain. Germline-derived CDR1 and CDR2 are SGHVS and FQNEAQ. The germline V and J ends were trimmed by 3 bases and 3 bases, with 6 bases remaining between them. The CDR3 consists of 13 residues.

The V gene is TRBV11-2, the J gene TRBJ2-2; D remains unclear. Between the trimmed V and J ends, which lost 3 bases and 0 bases, there was a span of 11 bases. This CDR3 has 16 residues. Germline values: CDR1 SGHAT, CDR2 FQNNGV. Written as DNA, the CDR3 is TGTGCCAGCAGCTTGGTAAAGCTCGCGAACACCGGGGAGCTGTTTTTT. This gives the protein CASSLVKLANTGELFF.

This chain joins TRBV7-9 and TRBJ2-7, with 12 bases that match TRBD2. V lost 5 bases and J lost 6; bases outside the gene matches: 8. CDR3 length: 15 residues. The germline V gene has CDR1 SEHNR and CDR2 FQNEAQ (reference sequence). CDR3 protein: CASSTYLTSGSEQYF. The CDR3, as DNA: TGTGCCAGCAGCACCTACTTGACTAGCGGGAGCGAGCAGTACTTC.

The V call is TRBV19, the J call TRBJ2-1; 12 bases are shared with TRBD1. Germline CDR1 reads LNHDA; CDR2 reads SQIVND (reference sequence). This CDR3 is 15 amino acids long. Germline trimming cut 5 bases from V and 6 bases from J; bases unmatched to any gene: 5. This CDR3 is CASSRDRGRSNEQFF. The CDR3 DNA follows: TGTGCCAGTAGTCGGGACAGGGGGCGCAGCAATGAGCAGTTCTTC.